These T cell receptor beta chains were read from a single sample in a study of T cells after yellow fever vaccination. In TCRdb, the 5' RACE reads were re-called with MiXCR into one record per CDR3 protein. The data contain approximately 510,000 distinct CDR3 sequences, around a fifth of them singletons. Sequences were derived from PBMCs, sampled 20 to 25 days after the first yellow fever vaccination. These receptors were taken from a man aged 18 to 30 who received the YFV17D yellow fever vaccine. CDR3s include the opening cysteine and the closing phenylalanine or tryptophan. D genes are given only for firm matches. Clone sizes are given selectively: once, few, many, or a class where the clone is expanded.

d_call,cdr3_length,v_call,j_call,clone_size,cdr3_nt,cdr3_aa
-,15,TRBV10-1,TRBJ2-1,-,TGCGCCAGCAGTGGGGTATCAGCGTCCTACAATGAGCAGTTCTTC,CASSGVSASYNEQFF
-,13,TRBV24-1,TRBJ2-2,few,TGTGCCACCAGTCAGCCTAACACCGGGGAGCTGTTTTTT,CATSQPNTGELFF
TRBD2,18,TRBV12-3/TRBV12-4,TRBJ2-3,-,TGTGCCAGCAGTCGGACTAGCGGGGAGGGAACTAGCACAGATACGCAGTATTTT,CASSRTSGEGTSTDTQYF
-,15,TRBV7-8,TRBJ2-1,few,TGTGCCAGCCACCTCTCTGGGCACCCCTACAATGAGCAGTTCTTC,CASHLSGHPYNEQFF
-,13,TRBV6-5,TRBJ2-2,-,TGTGCCAGCAGTTACACCGTTAAGCGGGAGCTGTTTTTT,CASSYTVKRELFF
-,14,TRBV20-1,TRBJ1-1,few,TGCAGTGCTAGAGACCGACGGAAGAACACTGAAGCTTTCTTT,CSARDRRKNTEAFF
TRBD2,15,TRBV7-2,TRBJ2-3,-,TGTGCCAGCAGCTCCGCTAGCGGAAACACAGATACGCAGTATTTT,CASSSASGNTDTQYF
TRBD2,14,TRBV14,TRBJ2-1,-,TGTGCCAGCAGCCAAGGACTAGCAGCAGATGAGCAGTTCTTC,CASSQGLAADEQFF
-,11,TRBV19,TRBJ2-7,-,TGTGCCAGTGCGACAGGCTACGAGCAGTACTTC,CASATGYEQYF
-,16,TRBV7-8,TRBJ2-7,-,TGTGCCAGCAGCCCACGTGGAAGGGGGAGCTCCTACGAGCAGTACTTC,CASSPRGRGSSYEQYF
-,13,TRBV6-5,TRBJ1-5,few,TGTGCCAGCAGTTACTCAGGGGCTCAGCCCCAGCATTTT,CASSYSGAQPQHF
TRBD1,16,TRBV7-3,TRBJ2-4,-,TGTGCCAGCAGCTCAGGGGGCGCTTTAGCCAAAAACATTCAGTACTTC,CASSSGGALAKNIQYF
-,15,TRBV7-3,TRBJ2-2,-,TGTGCCAGCAGCGCCGGCTTAGACAGACCCGGGGAGCTGTTTTTT,CASSAGLDRPGELFF
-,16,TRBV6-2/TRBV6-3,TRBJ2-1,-,TGTGCCAGCAGTACACTGAATTACGGATCTTGGGATGAGCAGTTCTTC,CASSTLNYGSWDEQFF
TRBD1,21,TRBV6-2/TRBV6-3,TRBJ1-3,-,TGTGCCAGCCAAAGTAACCCCGCCCCAGGACAGGGGGAATACTCTGGAAACACCATATATTTT,CASQSNPAPGQGEYSGNTIYF
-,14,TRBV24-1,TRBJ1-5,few,TGTGCCACCAGTGAGGGGTATAGCAATCAGCCCCAGCATTTT,CATSEGYSNQPQHF
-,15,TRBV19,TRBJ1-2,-,TGTGCCAGTAGTAGGGAGGGGACGGATTTCTATGGCTACACCTTC,CASSREGTDFYGYTF
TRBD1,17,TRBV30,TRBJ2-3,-,TGTGCCCTCACGTGGCTCCGGGACAGGGATGCCGCAGATACGCAGTATTTT,CALTWLRDRDAADTQYF
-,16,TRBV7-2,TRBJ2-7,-,TGTGCCAGCAGCTTAGCGCTCCAGGCAGCTGCCTACGAGCAGTACTTC,CASSLALQAAAYEQYF
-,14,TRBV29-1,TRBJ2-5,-,TGCAGCGTTGAAGAATCGGGGTTGGGGGAGACCCAGTACTTC,CSVEESGLGETQYF
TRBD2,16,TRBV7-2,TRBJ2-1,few,TGTGCCAGCAGCTTAAGCGGGACTAGCGGGAGAGATGAGCAGTTCTTC,CASSLSGTSGRDEQFF